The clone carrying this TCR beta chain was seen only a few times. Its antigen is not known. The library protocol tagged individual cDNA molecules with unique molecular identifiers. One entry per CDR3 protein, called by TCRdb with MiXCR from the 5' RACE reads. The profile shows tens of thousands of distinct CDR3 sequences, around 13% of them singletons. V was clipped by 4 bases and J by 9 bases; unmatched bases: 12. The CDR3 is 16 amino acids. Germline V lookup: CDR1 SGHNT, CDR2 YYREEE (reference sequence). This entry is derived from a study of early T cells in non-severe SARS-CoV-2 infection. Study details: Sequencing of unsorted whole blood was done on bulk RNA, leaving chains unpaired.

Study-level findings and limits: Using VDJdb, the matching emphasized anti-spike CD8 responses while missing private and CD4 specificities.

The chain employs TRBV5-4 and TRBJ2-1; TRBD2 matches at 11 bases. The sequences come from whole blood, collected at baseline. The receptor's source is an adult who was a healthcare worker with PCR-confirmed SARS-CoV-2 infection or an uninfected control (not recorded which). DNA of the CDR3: TGTGCCAGCAGCCCTACCCCACTAGCGGGAGTCCTTGAGCAGTTCTTC. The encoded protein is CASSPTPLAGVLEQFF. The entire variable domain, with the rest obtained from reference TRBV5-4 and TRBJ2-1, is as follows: ETGVTQSPTHLIKTRGQQVTLRCSSQSGHNTVSWYQQALGQGPQFIFQYYREEENGRGNFPPRFSGLQFPNYSSELNVNALELDDSALYLCASSPTPLAGVLEQFFGPGTRLTVL.